This TCR beta chain was observed in a study of identifying expanded T cells in peripheral blood. V was pared by 4 bases and J by 0 bases, with 20 bases between. The V gene's germline CDR1 is SGHNT and CDR2 YYREEE (reference sequence). The CDR3 contains 18 residues. Method: immunoSEQ multiplex PCR; TCRdb's copy keeps in-frame clones and lacks some. The sample holds 85,000 to 90,000 clones, about 86% seen once. Worth noting for this clone: No antigen is known for it.

During the collection period, no donor immune events like infections were recorded. Notes on the study in general: Across healthy donors, higher total template counts meant significantly greater roughly two-week count variance. Technical replicates showed around 1.2 changed clones; around 2 weeks about 16.4; four weeks 19.

The genes are TRBV5-4 and TRBJ2-1; the D gene is possibly TRBD2 (5 bases). This sequence was found in a person aged 18 to 75 in good health. The sample comprised blood. The CDR3 sequence is CASSPLGWEKSSYNEQFF. CDR3 sequence (DNA): TGTGCCAGCAGCCCCCTTGGTTGGGAGAAAAGCTCCTACAATGAGCAGTTCTTC. The complete variable domain, with remaining parts taken from reference TRBV5-4 and TRBJ2-1, reads ETGVTQSPTHLIKTRGQQVTLRCSSQSGHNTVSWYQQALGQGPQFIFQYYREEENGRGNFPPRFSGLQFPNYSSELNVNALELDDSALYLCASSPLGWEKSSYNEQFFGPGTRLTVL.